What follows are 28 T cell receptor beta chains derived from one specimen sequenced in a study of cytomegalovirus exposure and HLA in healthy donors. Use of 60 Vbeta and 13 Jbeta primers characterized the PCR. Some clones are missing from TCRdb's copy, which holds only in-frame ones; the method was immunoSEQ multiplex PCR. The sample carries under 150,000 clones, roughly 76% recorded once. Sequencing was performed on PBMCs. The origin of the receptors is a human donor in good health.

This chain joins TRBV19 and TRBJ2-7; D call uncertain. There are 14 residues in the CDR3. Per germline, CDR1 LNHDA and CDR2 SQIVND (reference sequence). V was cut by 5 bases and J by 4 bases, with 15 bases left in between. CDR3 region: CASSAAAPNYEQYF. In DNA form, the CDR3 reads TGTGCCAGTAGTGCTGCAGCGCCTAATTACGAGCAGTACTTC.

The rearrangement joins TRBV7-9 to TRBJ2-7; D is possibly TRBD1 (5 bases). From germline, CDR1 is SEHNR and CDR2 FQNEAQ (reference sequence). V was pared by 0 bases and J by 4 bases, with 22 bases between. CDR3 length: 18 amino acids. Here the CDR3 DNA reads TGTGCCAGCAGCTTAGCTAGGACACCAAGTTTTGGATATTACGAGCAGTACTTC. It is translated as CASSLARTPSFGYYEQYF.

With regard to this clone: One end of the junction fails to match germline, which may point to a read error. The V gene is TRBV7-9, the J gene TRBJ2-3; 13 bases map to TRBD2. Germline V gene data show CDR1 as SEHNR and CDR2 as FQNEAQ (reference sequence). The CDR3 is 19 amino acids. The CDR3 loop reads CSSSSKTSGGVSSTDTQYF. The CDR3 region has the DNA TGTTCCAGCAGCTCAAAAACTAGCGGGGGGGTCTCTAGCACAGATACGCAGTATTTT.

The J gene is TRBJ2-7, the V gene TRBV25-1; D possibly corresponds to TRBD1 (5 bases). This CDR3 contains 12 residues. Trimming stripped 3 bases from V and 7 bases from J, with 10 bases between. Germline CDR1 reads MGHDK; CDR2 reads SYGVNS. The CDR3 loop is CASSESPGEQYF. DNA of the CDR3: TGTGCCAGCAGTGAGAGCCCAGGGGAGCAGTACTTC.

The chain employs TRBV6-5 and TRBJ1-2; D may be TRBD1 (6 bases). The CDR3 contains 13 residues. V was trimmed by 2 bases and J by 8 bases, leaving 12 bases between them. CDR1 is MNHEY and CDR2 is SVGAGI in the germline V gene. This CDR3 reads CASSYGQHSGYTF. In DNA, the CDR3 is TGTGCCAGCAGTTACGGACAGCATAGCGGCTACACCTTC.

This clone showed up just once. This sequence joins TRBV7-6 and TRBJ2-7; 8 nucleotides match TRBD1. The CDR3 is 14 residues long. CDR1 and CDR2 (germline): SGHVS, FNYEAQ. V shed 1 base and J 7 bases; nucleotides not matched to a gene: 6. This chain's CDR3 is CASSLGAGGEEQYF. The CDR3 DNA sequence: TGTGCCAGCAGCTTAGGGGCAGGGGGCGAGGAGCAGTACTTC.

The gene calls are TRBV11-3 and TRBJ2-5; TRBD2 agrees at 7 bases. Germline CDR1 is SGHNT and CDR2 is YENEEA. The CDR3 has 11 amino acids. Trimming removed 5 bases from V and 9 bases from J; junction bases left unmatched: 3. The CDR3 region has the DNA TGTGCCAGCAGCCCCCGGGAGGCCCAGTACTTC. Encoded protein: CASSPREAQYF.

V gene TRBV7-8 combines with J gene TRBJ2-2; TRBD2 matches 7 bases. The ends lost 5 bases at V and 5 bases at J; junction bases unmatched: 11. This CDR3 is 16 amino acids long. In germline, CDR1 is SGHVS, CDR2 FQNEAQ. The CDR3 DNA reads TGTGCCAGCAGCAACGGGGTCGGGGGGACTACCGGGGAGCTGTTTTTT. Protein sequence: CASSNGVGGTTGELFF.

The chain couples TRBV27 to TRBJ2-3; 8 bases are shared with TRBD2. V shed 6 bases, J shed 1 base, and the junction held 9 bases outside the gene matches. Germline values: CDR1 MNHEY, CDR2 SMNVEV (reference sequence). CDR3 length: 16 residues. CDR3 sequence: CASSLNPGGGTDTQYF. As DNA, the CDR3 is TGTGCCAGCAGCCTAAATCCCGGGGGGGGCACAGATACGCAGTATTTT.

The chain joins TRBV10-1 to TRBJ2-1; TRBD2 matches 11 bases. CDR3 length equals 14 residues. Trimming took 3 bases from V and 9 from J; bases not matched to a gene: 4. Germline lookup yields CDR1 WNHNN and CDR2 SYGVQD (reference sequence). The chain's CDR3 is CASSDGLAGSEQFF. CDR3 nucleotide sequence: TGCGCCAGCAGTGATGGACTAGCGGGTTCTGAGCAGTTCTTC.

There are a few counts of this clone. The chain employs TRBV7-2 and TRBJ1-1; D gene ambiguous. Per the germline V gene, CDR1 is SGHTA and CDR2 is FQGNSA. There are 14 residues in the CDR3. Trimming took off 4 bases at V and 2 bases at J, with 11 bases between the two ends. The CDR3 spells CASSSEAVNTEAFF. DNA for the CDR3: TGTGCCAGCAGCTCGGAGGCAGTTAACACTGAAGCTTTCTTT. Complete variable domain (other parts from reference TRBV7-2 and TRBJ1-1): GAGVSQSPSNKVTEKGKDVELRCDPISGHTALYWYRQSLGQGLEFLIYFQGNSAPDKSGLPSDRFSAERTGGSVSTLTIQRTQQEDSAVYLCASSSEAVNTEAFFGQGTRLTVV.

This chain's CDR3 is CASTYGGGTGEKLFF. The CDR3 region has the DNA TGTGCCAGCACTTACGGGGGGGGTACGGGTGAAAAACTGTTTTTT. This chain connects TRBV5-6 to TRBJ1-4, with TRBD1 as a possible D gene (5 bases). V lost 6 bases to trimming and J lost 7 bases, with 19 bases between them. The V gene's germline CDR1 is SGHDT and CDR2 YYEEEE. The CDR3 is 15 amino acids. The full variable domain, its missing parts supplied by reference TRBV5-6 and TRBJ1-4, is DAGVTQSPTHLIKTRGQQVTLRCSPKSGHDTVSWYQQALGQGPQFIFQYYEEEERQRGNFPDRFSGHQFPNYSSELNVNALLLGDSALYLCASTYGGGTGEKLFFGSGTQLSVL.

V usage is TRBV7-9 and J usage is TRBJ1-4; TRBD1 aligns across 8 bases. The CDR3 sequence is 16 residues long. The germline V gene encodes CDR1 SEHNR and CDR2 FQNEAQ (reference sequence). Losses at the gene ends were 5 bases for V and 0 bases for J; bases not matched to a gene: 5. The CDR3 region has the DNA TGTGCCAGCAGCCCCACACAGGGGGCAACTAATGAAAAACTGTTTTTT. This gives the protein CASSPTQGATNEKLFF.

The J gene is TRBJ1-2, the V gene TRBV6-4; 10 nucleotides align to TRBD1. The CDR3 has 14 amino acids. Looked up from germline, CDR1 is MRHNA and CDR2 is SNTAGT. J lost 4 bases, V lost 6 bases, and 5 bases had no gene match. CDR3 sequence reads: CASRAGTGAYGYTF. In DNA form, the CDR3 reads TGTGCCAGCAGGGCCGGGACAGGGGCCTATGGCTACACCTTC.

This clone is a singleton in its sample. The rearrangement links TRBV5-1 to TRBJ2-2; 13 bases align to TRBD2. With V trimmed by 5 bases and J by 7 bases, 8 bases remained unmatched. The germline CDR1 and CDR2 sequences are SGHRS and YFSETQ. The CDR3 totals 16 residues. As DNA, the CDR3 is TGCGCCAGCAGTCAAGGGACTAGCGGGGTCTACGGGGAGCTGTTTTTT. Its translation: CASSQGTSGVYGELFF.

The rearrangement uses TRBV18 and TRBJ2-7; D remains unclear. Looked up from germline, CDR1 is KGHSH and CDR2 is LQKENI. Trimming left V 3 bases short and J 2 bases short, with 11 bases between. This CDR3 contains 14 residues. CDR3 protein: CASSPWADTYEQYF. CDR3 sequence (DNA): TGTGCCAGCTCACCGTGGGCTGATACCTACGAGCAGTACTTC. The full variable domain, with the rest looked up from reference TRBV18 and TRBJ2-7, is NAGVMQNPRHLVRRRGQEARLRCSPMKGHSHVYWYRQLPEEGLKFMVYLQKENIIDESGMPKERFSAEFPKEGPSILRIQQVVRGDSAAYFCASSPWADTYEQYFGPGTRLTVT.

The chain links TRBV6-5 to TRBJ2-1, with a tentative D call TRBD1 (6 bases). The CDR3 spans 15 residues. From germline, CDR1 is MNHEY and CDR2 SVGAGI. V was clipped by 4 bases and J by 4 bases, with 14 bases between them. The CDR3 is CASSSGTPSYNEQFF. CDR3 DNA sequence: TGTGCCAGCAGTTCCGGGACACCTAGTTACAATGAGCAGTTCTTC.

There are a few counts of this clone. This chain uses TRBV7-8 with TRBJ1-5; no clear D. V was clipped by 4 bases and J by 0 bases, with 13 bases between them. The CDR3 length is 16 residues. In germline, CDR1 is SGHVS, CDR2 FQNEAQ. The CDR3 reads CASSSLGRSSNQPQHF. The CDR3 DNA sequence: TGTGCCAGCAGCTCCCTCGGGAGATCTAGCAATCAGCCCCAGCATTTT.

The sample holds a few counts of this clone. V gene TRBV5-4 combines with J gene TRBJ1-6, with D hard to call. Germline V gene lookup returns CDR1 SGHNT and CDR2 YYREEE (reference sequence). The ends were cut back, 4 bases at V and 10 bases at J, with 12 bases in the middle. This CDR3 spans 13 amino acids. The chain's CDR3 is CASSAQALSPLHF. CDR3 sequence (DNA): TGTGCCAGCAGCGCGCAGGCTTTGTCACCCCTCCACTTT.

V and J are TRBV6-5 and TRBJ1-5, with D tentatively TRBD1 (5 bases). CDR3 length: 14 amino acids. Per germline, CDR1 MNHEY and CDR2 SVGAGI. V was pared by 6 bases and J by 1 base, with 10 bases between. Here the CDR3 DNA reads TGTGCCAGCAGGGGGGGGTCGAGCAATCAGCCCCAGCATTTT. It is translated as CASRGGSSNQPQHF.

V is TRBV19 and J is TRBJ2-2, with 7 bases matching TRBD2. Looked up from germline, CDR1 is LNHDA and CDR2 is SQIVND (reference sequence). J lost 7 bases, V lost 6 bases, and 8 bases had no gene match. CDR3 length equals 14 residues. CDR3 bases: TGTGCCAGTAGAGGAGCGGGGCGGGGCGGGGAGCTGTTTTTT. Its translation is CASRGAGRGGELFF.

This clone was seen a handful of times. The chain is built from TRBV19 and TRBJ1-2; D uncertain. Germline assignment: CDR1 LNHDA and CDR2 SQIVND (reference sequence). The CDR3 covers 11 residues. Trimming left V 7 bases short and J 5 bases short, with 8 bases between. CDR3: CASTPGYGYTF. The CDR3 DNA sequence: TGTGCCAGTACCCCCGGGTATGGCTACACCTTC.

V usage is TRBV5-1 and J usage is TRBJ1-5; 7 nucleotides match TRBD1. The CDR3 runs to 15 residues. CDR1 is SGHRS, CDR2 YFSETQ, per germline. V lost 3 bases, J lost 1 base, and 4 bases stayed unmatched. The CDR3: CASSWTGGSNQPQHF. The CDR3, as DNA: TGCGCCAGCAGCTGGACAGGTGGGAGCAATCAGCCCCAGCATTTT.

J is TRBJ1-4 and V is TRBV4-1; 8 nucleotides align to TRBD1. The CDR3 loop spans 12 amino acids. V lost 4 bases to trimming and J lost 12 bases; unmatched junction nucleotides: 4. Looked up from germline, CDR1 is MGHRA and CDR2 is YSYEKL. The CDR3: CASSPPDRELFF. For the CDR3, the DNA is TGCGCCAGCAGCCCTCCGGACAGGGAACTGTTTTTT.

The chain links TRBV6-5 to TRBJ2-5; TRBD2 might be the D (6 bases). CDR3 length equals 13 residues. Per the germline V gene, CDR1 is MNHEY and CDR2 is SVGAGI. The V gene lost 6 bases and the J gene lost 1 base, with 9 bases spanning the gap. CDR3: CASSRDFQETQYF. In DNA form, the CDR3 reads TGTGCCAGCAGCCGGGACTTCCAAGAGACCCAGTACTTC.

This clone was picked up a small number of times. The V gene is TRBV7-8, the J gene TRBJ2-2; tentative D call: TRBD1 (6 bases). Germline CDR1 reads SGHVS; CDR2 reads FQNEAQ. Trimming pared 1 base from V and 9 bases from J, leaving 21 bases between. The CDR3 has 17 residues. This chain's CDR3 is CASSLVSGGYGTRELFF. The CDR3 region has the DNA TGTGCCAGCAGCTTAGTTTCGGGTGGCTATGGGACAAGGGAGCTGTTTTTT. The full variable domain, in which reference TRBV7-8 and TRBJ2-2 provide the parts outside the CDR3, is GAGVSQSPRYKVAKRGQDVALRCDPISGHVSLFWYQQALGQGPEFLTYFQNEAQLDKSGLPSDRFFAERPEGSVSTLKIQRTQQEDSAVYLCASSLVSGGYGTRELFFGEGSRLTVL.

The V gene is TRBV13, the J gene TRBJ2-7, with D perhaps TRBD1 (5 bases). The CDR3 consists of 15 residues. CDR1 PRHDT and CDR2 FYEKMQ come from the germline V gene (reference sequence). Deletions cut 5 bases from V and 9 bases from J, with 23 bases between. CDR3 in DNA: TGTGCCAGCAGCCAATCAGGACAATCAACTCCAAGGCAGTACTTC. Translation: CASSQSGQSTPRQYF.

As DNA, the CDR3 is TGTGCCAGCAGCCCCAGCGGGACTTACAATGAGCAGTTCTTC. As protein: CASSPSGTYNEQFF. The V gene is TRBV7-3, the J gene TRBJ2-1, with TRBD2 identical over 7 bases. From germline, CDR1 is SGHTA and CDR2 FQGTGA. The CDR3 consists of 14 residues. The V segment lost 5 bases and the J segment 4 bases; nucleotides outside the gene matches: 5.